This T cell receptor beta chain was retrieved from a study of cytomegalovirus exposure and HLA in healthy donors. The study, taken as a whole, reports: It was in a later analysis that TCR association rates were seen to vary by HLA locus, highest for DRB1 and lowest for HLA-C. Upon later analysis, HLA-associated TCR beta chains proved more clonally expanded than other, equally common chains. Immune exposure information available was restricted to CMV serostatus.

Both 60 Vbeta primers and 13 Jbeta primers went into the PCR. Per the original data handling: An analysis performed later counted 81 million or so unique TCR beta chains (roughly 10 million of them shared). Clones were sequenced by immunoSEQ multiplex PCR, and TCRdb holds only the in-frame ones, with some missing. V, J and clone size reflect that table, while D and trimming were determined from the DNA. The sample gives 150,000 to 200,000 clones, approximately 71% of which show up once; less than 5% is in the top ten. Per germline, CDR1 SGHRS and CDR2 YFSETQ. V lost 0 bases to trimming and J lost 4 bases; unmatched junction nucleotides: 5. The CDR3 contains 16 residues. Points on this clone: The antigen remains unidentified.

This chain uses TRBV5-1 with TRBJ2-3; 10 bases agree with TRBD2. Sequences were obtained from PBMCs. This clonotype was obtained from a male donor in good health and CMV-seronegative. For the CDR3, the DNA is TGCGCCAGCAGCTTGGGTCTAGCGGGGGCCTCAGATACGCAGTATTTT. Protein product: CASSLGLAGASDTQYF.